This T cell receptor (beta chain) was recovered during a study of cytomegalovirus exposure and HLA in healthy donors. Study-level information: A later analysis reported the same platform for the roughly 120 validation repertoires and the roughly 700 first-cohort repertoires. Study results and limitations: It was confirmed in vitro that a few of the CMV-associated chains were specific for CMV antigens.

Looked up from germline, CDR1 is MNHNS and CDR2 is SASEGT. Trimming shortened V by 8 bases and J by 0 bases, and 11 bases separated the two germline ends. The CDR3 is 14 amino acids. To note about this clone: The antigen remains undetermined.

Libraries were prepared by immunoSEQ multiplex PCR; TCRdb keeps only in-frame clonotypes and omits some of them. This sample has approximately 120,000 clones, with about 90% found just once. Sequencing used PBMCs. This clonotype was sampled from a woman aged 18-30 years in good health and CMV-seronegative. V usage is TRBV6-1 and J usage is TRBJ1-5, with D perhaps TRBD1 (5 bases). CDR3 sequence (DNA): TGTGCCAGCGATCAGGGACTTAGCAATCAGCCCCAGCATTTT. Amino acid sequence: CASDQGLSNQPQHF.